The sequence of this T cell receptor (beta chain) was determined in a study of graft-versus-host responses after intestinal transplantation. Study information: Every recipient had anti-thymocyte globulin induction and around three years of tacrolimus plus steroids.

Findings and limits, study-wide: Recipient marrow held GvH clones, some first seen in ileum or blood.

Trimming removed 6 bases at V and 0 bases at J, with 12 bases between. Germline assignment: CDR1 ENHRY and CDR2 SYGVKD. This CDR3 comprises 14 residues. This clone was recorded a few times. Its antigen is still unknown. The method was immunoSEQ multiplex PCR; TCRdb's version includes in-frame clones alone and lacks a portion of them. Here the sample spans 65,000 to 90,000 clones, around 90% being singletons. V is TRBV10-3 and J is TRBJ2-7, with TRBD1 as a possible D gene (5 bases). Sequenced material: unstimulated CD8+ T cells sorted from spleen or lymph node cells, taken before transplant. The TCR sequence derives from a human donor who was the organ donor for an intestinal transplant. CDR3 sequence (DNA): TGTGCCATCAGCGACAACCAGGGCTCCTACGAGCAGTACTTC. This sequence encodes CAISDNQGSYEQYF.